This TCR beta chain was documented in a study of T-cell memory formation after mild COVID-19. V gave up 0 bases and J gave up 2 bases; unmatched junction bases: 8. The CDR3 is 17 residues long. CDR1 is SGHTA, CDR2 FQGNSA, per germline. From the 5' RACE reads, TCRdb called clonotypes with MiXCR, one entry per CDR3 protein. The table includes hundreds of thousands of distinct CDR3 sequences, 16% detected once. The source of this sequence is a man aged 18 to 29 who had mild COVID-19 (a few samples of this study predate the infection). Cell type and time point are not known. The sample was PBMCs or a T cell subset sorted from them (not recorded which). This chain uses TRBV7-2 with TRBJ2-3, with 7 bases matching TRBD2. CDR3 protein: CASSLALAGDPTDTQYF. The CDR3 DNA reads TGTGCCAGCAGCTTAGCTCTGGCGGGGGACCCCACAGATACGCAGTATTTT.